Listed below are T cell receptor beta chains from one sample, sequenced in a study of CD8 T cells in ankylosing spondylitis. TCRdb recomputed calls from the 5' RACE reads with MiXCR, one row per CDR3 protein. The sample has about 480,000 distinct CDR3 sequences; about 15% are singletons. Sequencing used blood, either unsorted or a sorted T cell fraction (not recorded which). These receptors were obtained from a male donor with ankylosing spondylitis. Each CDR3 is given with its conserved first and last residue. A D gene is named only where the DNA matches it firmly. Part of the rows lack a size; the others show once, few, many or a class for expanded clones.

J gene	V gene	clone size	D gene	CDR3 DNA	CDR3 protein
TRBJ1-1	TRBV20-1	few	-	TGCAGTGCTCAAATTAATATGAACACTGAAGCTTTCTTT	CSAQINMNTEAFF
TRBJ1-2	TRBV20-1	many	-	TGCAGTGCTAGAGAAGAAGCAGGGCTGTATGGCTACACCTTC	CSAREEAGLYGYTF
TRBJ1-4	TRBV5-1	-	-	TGCGCCAGCAGCCAGGGCCCGAATGAAAAACTGTTTTTT	CASSQGPNEKLFF
TRBJ2-2	TRBV7-6	-	-	TGTGCCAGCAGCTTACACTCCGGGGAGCTGTTTTTT	CASSLHSGELFF
TRBJ2-4	TRBV10-3	-	TRBD1	TGTGCCATCAGCGGGACAGGGGAAAACATTCAGTACTTC	CAISGTGENIQYF
TRBJ1-5	TRBV20-1	-	-	TGCAGTGCCGAAAACGTGGACAGTAGTGGCAATCAGCCCCAGCATTTT	CSAENVDSSGNQPQHF
TRBJ2-7	TRBV14	few	-	TGTGCCAGCAGCCAAGCCGACAGGTCTCGCGAGCAGTACTTC	CASSQADRSREQYF
TRBJ2-3	TRBV6-2/TRBV6-3	-	TRBD2	TGTGCCAGCAGTCGAGCGGGAGCAACAGATACGCAGTATTTT	CASSRAGATDTQYF
TRBJ2-1	TRBV20-1	few	TRBD2	TGCAGTGCTAGAAGACTAGCGGGAGGACATGAGCAGTTCTTC	CSARRLAGGHEQFF
TRBJ1-2	TRBV5-1	-	-	TGCGCCAGCAGCTCTGACGAGGCAAGGGGCTATGGCTACACCTTC	CASSSDEARGYGYTF
TRBJ1-4	TRBV9	-	-	TGTGCCAGCAGCGTAGCACAGACTAATGAAAAACTGTTTTTT	CASSVAQTNEKLFF
TRBJ2-7	TRBV29-1	few	-	TGCAGCGCTTGGGTCGGTTCCTCCTACGAGCAGTACTTC	CSAWVGSSYEQYF
TRBJ2-2	TRBV15	few	-	TGTGCCACCAGCAGAGATATCGGCACCGGGGAGCTGTTTTTT	CATSRDIGTGELFF
TRBJ1-4	TRBV4-1	-	-	TGCGCCAGCAGCCAAAACGGGGGGGTAACTAATGAAAAACTGTTTTTT	CASSQNGGVTNEKLFF
TRBJ2-1	TRBV7-2	-	TRBD2	TGTGCCAGCAGCTCTAGCGGGGCGCGGTTCTTC	CASSSSGARFF
TRBJ2-1	TRBV20-1	few	-	TGCAGTGCCGGACCATTTCCCTTTTACAATGAGCAGTTCTTC	CSAGPFPFYNEQFF
TRBJ2-3	TRBV7-3	-	-	TGTGCCAGCAGCTTAAGAGGAGAGGCCACAGATACGCAGTATTTT	CASSLRGEATDTQYF
TRBJ2-1	TRBV3-1	-	TRBD2	TGTGCCTGCAGTTTCCATCCCCGCGGACTAGCCAGCTCCTACAATGAGCAGTTCTTC	CACSFHPRGLASSYNEQFF
TRBJ1-2	TRBV24-1	-	TRBD1	TGTGCCACCAGTGATCTCGGACAGGCCTATGGCTACACCTTC	CATSDLGQAYGYTF
TRBJ2-3	TRBV27	once	TRBD2	TGTGCCAGCAGTTTCTTGGCTAGCGGGAGACTACCGCCAGGAGATACGCAGTATTTT	CASSFLASGRLPPGDTQYF
TRBJ2-5	TRBV6-1	-	TRBD2	TGTGCCAGCAGAAGACTAGCGGGAGGGGTAGAGACCCAGTACTTC	CASRRLAGGVETQYF
TRBJ2-1	TRBV4-2	many	-	TGTGCCAGCAGCCAAGAACCGGGGACTGAGGGGTACTACAATGAGCAGTTCTTC	CASSQEPGTEGYYNEQFF
TRBJ2-1	TRBV9	-	-	TGTGCCAGCAGCGTGTCAACATCCGAGGGGTGGAATGAGCAGTTCTTC	CASSVSTSEGWNEQFF
TRBJ1-4	TRBV6-1	-	-	TGTGCCAGCACGAGGACGGATAATGAAAAACTGTTTTTT	CASTRTDNEKLFF
TRBJ1-5	TRBV6-1	-	-	TGTGCCAGCAGGCGGGGGGAGGATCAGCCCCAGCATTTT	CASRRGEDQPQHF
TRBJ2-7	TRBV20-1	-	-	TGCAGTGCTACAGAACCGGGACCCGCCTACGAGCAGTACTTC	CSATEPGPAYEQYF
TRBJ1-4	TRBV12-3/TRBV12-4	many	TRBD1	TGTGCCAGCAGTCCCGACAGGGTAGGAGAAAAACTGTTTTTT	CASSPDRVGEKLFF
TRBJ2-7	TRBV6-1	-	TRBD2	TGTGCCAGCAGCCGCACCGGGGGGGGAGAGCAGTACTTC	CASSRTGGGEQYF
TRBJ2-2	TRBV7-2	-	-	TGTGCCAGCAGCCGGCAGACGGTGAACACCGGGGAGCTGTTTTTT	CASSRQTVNTGELFF
TRBJ2-3	TRBV6-1	-	-	TGTGCCAGCAGCACGACAGCCTCCACAGATACGCAGTATTTT	CASSTTASTDTQYF
TRBJ2-7	TRBV9	-	-	TGTGCCAGCAGCGTAGAAGGGGGACCTTCTTACGAGCAGTACTTC	CASSVEGGPSYEQYF
TRBJ2-5	TRBV4-3	-	TRBD2	TGCGCCAGCAGCCAAGATGGGACTAGCGGGACCCAGTACTTC	CASSQDGTSGTQYF